A single sample is the source of the 18 T cell receptor beta chains below, sequenced in a study of T cells in Graves' hyperthyroidism and ophthalmopathy. The CDR3 regions of TCR beta were amplified from RNA transcripts. Initially, a first-round RT-PCR of the TCR CDR3 employed the HTBI primer set. TCRdb re-analysed the multiplex PCR reads in MiXCR, keeping a single row per CDR3 protein. The table records fewer than 350,000 distinct CDR3 sequences, 15% to 20% of them present only once. Sequencing was done on a sample of blood. These receptors all stem from a woman aged 45-65 years with Graves' hyperthyroidism.

In this sample, this clonotype turned up a few times. The V and J genes are TRBV29-1 and TRBJ2-3; D remains ambiguous. The CDR3 covers 13 residues. Per the germline V gene, CDR1 is SQVTM and CDR2 is ANQGSEA. V gave up 2 bases and J gave up 3 bases, with 9 bases separating them. In nucleotides, the CDR3 is TGCAGCGTTGAATCCAGTGGGACAGATACGCAGTATTTT. It is translated as CSVESSGTDTQYF.

This clonotype was counted ten times or more. This sequence joins TRBV2 and TRBJ1-1, with D tentatively TRBD1 (6 bases). Germline V lookup: CDR1 SNHLY, CDR2 FYNNEI. This CDR3 is built from 14 residues. V lost 7 bases, J lost 4 bases, and 16 bases lay in between. CDR3 DNA: TGTGCCAGCAACCTCAGGGGTGGAGGCACTGAAGCTTTCTTT. It translates to CASNLRGGGTEAFF.

The V and J genes are TRBV27 and TRBJ2-1; the D gene is possibly TRBD2 (6 bases). The V end was cut by 5 bases, the J end by 5 bases, with 19 bases between. CDR3 length: 16 residues. CDR1 is MNHEY and CDR2 is SMNVEV in the germline V gene (reference sequence). The CDR3 nucleotides read TGTGCCAGCAGTCTGCCCAGACTAGGACGGCACAATGAGCAGTTCTTC. Translating gives CASSLPRLGRHNEQFF.

This clonotype was counted ten times or more. The rearrangement links TRBV11-2 to TRBJ2-7; TRBD2 aligns across 11 bases. Germline CDR1 reads SGHAT; CDR2 reads FQNNGV. The trim removed 0 bases at V and 6 bases at J, leaving 4 bases unmatched. This CDR3 has 15 residues. The CDR3 sequence is CASSLEVGTSGEQYF. CDR3 coding DNA: TGTGCCAGCAGCTTAGAGGTTGGGACTAGCGGCGAGCAGTACTTC.

With regard to this clonotype: A much larger clone lies a single base off, so this may be a read error. The CDR3 carries no conserved terminal phenylalanine or tryptophan, so it likely arises from a read error. The rearrangement links TRBV2 to TRBJ1-2, with TRBD1 as a possible D gene (6 bases). The CDR3 sequence is 15 residues long. CDR1 is SNHLY and CDR2 is FYNNEI in the germline V gene. V dropped 6 bases and J dropped 6 bases, with 20 bases sitting between them. The CDR3: CASSQGIQGVNGYTS. The CDR3 DNA follows: TGTGCCAGCAGCCAAGGAATACAGGGAGTTAATGGCTACACCTCC.

Ten or more counts support this clonotype. The chain combines TRBV5-5 with TRBJ1-2; D gene unclear. Trimming left V 0 bases short and J 7 bases short, with 16 bases between. The CDR3 is made up of 15 amino acids. CDR1 SGHKS and CDR2 YYEKEE come from the germline V gene (reference sequence). This CDR3 reads CASSLEAFLGGGYTF. CDR3 in DNA: TGTGCCAGCAGCTTGGAAGCCTTCTTAGGAGGTGGCTACACCTTC.

The chain links TRBV7-3 to TRBJ2-4, with TRBD1 matching 9 bases. This CDR3 is built from 20 residues. With 5 bases clipped from V and 3 bases from J, the junction kept 20 bases outside the gene matches. Germline V CDR1 and CDR2: SGHTA, FQGTGA. The CDR3, as DNA: TGTGCCAGCAGCATGGTCCGGGACAGGGATGGGTTGGTCGTCAAAAACATTCAGTACTTC. Encoded protein: CASSMVRDRDGLVVKNIQYF.

V and J are TRBV20-1 and TRBJ2-2; D unresolved. Trimming took off 1 base at V and 6 bases at J, with 6 bases between the two ends. This CDR3 comprises 12 residues. The germline CDR1 and CDR2 sequences are DFQATT and SNEGSKA (reference sequence). The DNA for the CDR3 is TGCAGTGCTAGAGTTGTAGCCGGGGAGCTGTTTTTT. Protein: CSARVVAGELFF.

This rearrangement joins TRBV20-1 to TRBJ1-5; D remains ambiguous. Trimming left V 1 base short and J 3 bases short, with 4 bases between. CDR1 and CDR2 (germline): DFQATT, SNEGSKA (reference sequence). The CDR3 loop spans 12 amino acids. In nucleotides, the CDR3 is TGCAGTGCTAGAGGGATCAATCAGCCCCAGCATTTT. It encodes CSARGINQPQHF.

This clonotype has a single count. V and J are TRBV29-1 and TRBJ2-1; 11 bases are shared with TRBD2. Germline V gene data show CDR1 as SQVTM and CDR2 as ANQGSEA. V lost 3 bases and J lost 12; bases outside the gene matches: 7. This CDR3 comprises 13 residues. This CDR3 is CSVEVTSGTTQFF. For the CDR3, the DNA is TGCAGCGTTGAGGTGACTAGCGGGACCACGCAGTTCTTC.

This clonotype was detected ten times or more. The V and J genes are TRBV2 and TRBJ1-1, with 7 nucleotides matching TRBD1. The CDR3 has 14 residues. Germline CDR1 and CDR2: SNHLY and FYNNEI. Trimming removed 6 bases from V and 6 bases from J; junction bases left unmatched: 10. For the CDR3, the DNA is TGTGCCAGCAGCGACGCGGACAGGAATTCTGAAGCTTTCTTT. This encodes CASSDADRNSEAFF.

This clonotype was observed a handful of times. The chain has TRBV29-1 and TRBJ1-1; perhaps TRBD1 as D (6 bases). CDR1 is SQVTM and CDR2 is ANQGSEA in the germline V gene. V lost 3 bases, J lost 11 bases, and 16 bases lay in between. This CDR3 is 12 amino acids long. The DNA of the CDR3 is TGCAGCGTTGACAGGGGAGGCGTACGGGCTTTCTTT. It yields the protein CSVDRGGVRAFF.

V is TRBV10-3 and J is TRBJ2-1; 8 bases align to TRBD1. Looked up from germline, CDR1 is ENHRY and CDR2 is SYGVKD. V trimming: 3 bases; J trimming: 1 base; junction bases outside the gene matches: 11. The CDR3 contains 18 residues. CDR3 sequence: CAISDQTGGRFSYNEQFF. The CDR3 coding sequence is TGTGCCATCAGTGATCAAACAGGGGGTCGCTTTTCCTACAATGAGCAGTTCTTC.

The chain has TRBV30 and TRBJ1-1, with TRBD1 identical over 8 bases. The germline gives CDR1 GTSNPN, CDR2 SVGIG (reference sequence). After removal of 2 bases from V and 4 bases from J, the junction contained 9 bases not matched to a gene. The CDR3 length is 15 residues. CDR3 loop: CAWSYRQGRATEAFF. DNA for the CDR3: TGTGCCTGGAGTTACCGACAGGGGCGAGCCACTGAAGCTTTCTTT.

This chain joins TRBV5-4 and TRBJ2-3, with no clear D. Per germline, CDR1 SGHNT and CDR2 YYREEE (reference sequence). The ends were cut back, 6 bases at V and 1 base at J, with 9 bases in the middle. CDR3 length equals 13 residues. In DNA, the CDR3 is TGTGCCAGCAAGCATCGGGGCACAGATACGCAGTATTTT. Its translation is CASKHRGTDTQYF.

Only a few counts were recorded for this clonotype. The genes are TRBV19 and TRBJ1-1, with 12 bases aligning to TRBD1. The CDR3 runs 15 residues. CDR1 is LNHDA and CDR2 is SQIVND in the germline V gene (reference sequence). Unmatched junction bases numbered 11, after V lost 5 bases and J lost 10 bases. CDR3 loop: CASSVGQGAPSSAFF. The CDR3, as DNA: TGTGCCAGTAGTGTGGGACAGGGGGCTCCTTCTTCAGCTTTCTTT.

The count of this clonotype is one. This chain connects TRBV7-2 to TRBJ1-3, with unresolved D. V lost 1 base and J 0 bases, leaving 13 bases between the germline ends. The CDR3 length is 17 residues. Germline assignment: CDR1 SGHTA and CDR2 FQGNSA. The CDR3 loop reads CASSLGWGSASGNTIYF. CDR3 nucleotides: TGTGCCAGCAGCTTAGGCTGGGGATCCGCCTCTGGAAACACCATATATTTT.

This clonotype showed up just a few times. The V call is TRBV2, the J call TRBJ1-5, with D maybe TRBD1 (5 bases). The germline gives CDR1 SNHLY, CDR2 FYNNEI. The CDR3 sequence is 13 residues long. Trimming shortened V by 7 bases and J by 6 bases, and 13 bases separated the two germline ends. CDR3 DNA sequence: TGTGCCAGCATCCAGGGCCAGGGTCAGCCCCAGCATTTT. It encodes CASIQGQGQPQHF.